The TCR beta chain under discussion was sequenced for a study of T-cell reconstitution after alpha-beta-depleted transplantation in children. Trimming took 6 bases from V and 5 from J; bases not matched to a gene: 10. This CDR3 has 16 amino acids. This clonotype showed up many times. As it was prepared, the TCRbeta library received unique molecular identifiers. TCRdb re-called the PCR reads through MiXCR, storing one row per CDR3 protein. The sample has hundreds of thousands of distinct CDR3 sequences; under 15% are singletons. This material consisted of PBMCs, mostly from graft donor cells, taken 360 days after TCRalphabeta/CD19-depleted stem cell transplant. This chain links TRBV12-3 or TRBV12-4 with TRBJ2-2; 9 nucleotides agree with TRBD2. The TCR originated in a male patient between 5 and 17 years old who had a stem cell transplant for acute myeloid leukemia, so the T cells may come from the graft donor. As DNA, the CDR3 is TGTGCCAGCAGATTCTGGGCTAGCGGGACGACCGGGGAGCTGTTTTTT. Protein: CASRFWASGTTGELFF.